The rows below give T cell receptor beta chains drawn from one sample of a study of blood T cell repertoires in COVID-19. Method: immunoSEQ multiplex PCR; TCRdb's copy keeps in-frame clones and lacks some. In the table there are about 190,000 clones, about 88% of which are singletons. The sample comprised PBMCs or T cells enriched from blood (not recorded which). These TCRs come from a woman aged 25 to 39 who had recovered from COVID-19. CDR3s include the opening cysteine and the closing phenylalanine or tryptophan. The order of the fields is J gene, D gene, clone size, V gene, CDR3 protein, CDR3 DNA. A D gene is named only where the DNA matches it firmly. Where a row states a size, it is once, few, many or the class of an expanded clone; other rows omit it.

TRBJ2-7 | NA | NA | TRBV7-9 | CASSSFPEQYF | TGTGCCAGCAGCTCATTTCCCGAGCAGTACTTC
TRBJ1-5 | NA | NA | TRBV19 | CASSMGVGGHQPQHF | TGTGCCAGTAGTATGGGAGTGGGGGGGCATCAGCCCCAGCATTTT
TRBJ1-2 | NA | once | TRBV6-5 | CASSYSRIVLYGYTF | TGTGCCAGCAGTTACTCGAGGATCGTACTCTATGGCTACACCTTC
TRBJ1-2 | TRBD1 | NA | TRBV28 | CASSLLTGYYGYTF | TGTGCCAGCAGTTTACTGACAGGGTACTATGGCTACACCTTC
TRBJ1-1 | NA | few | TRBV2 | CASSEGGGTEAFF | TGTGCCAGCAGCGAGGGAGGGGGCACTGAAGCTTTCTTT
TRBJ2-5 | NA | NA | TRBV18 | CASSLTTDETQYF | TGTGCCAGCTCACTTACGACTGACGAGACCCAGTACTTC
TRBJ1-2 | TRBD1 | NA | TRBV3-1/TRBV3-2 | CASSQRDRGYYGYTF | TGTGCCAGCAGCCAACGGGACAGGGGGTACTATGGCTACACCTTC
TRBJ2-3 | TRBD2 | NA | TRBV27 | CASSLALAGGGDTDTQYF | TGTGCCAGCAGTTTGGCTCTAGCGGGAGGAGGAGACACAGATACGCAGTATTTT
TRBJ1-2 | NA | NA | TRBV28 | CASSGTPGGYTF | TGTGCCAGCAGTGGAACACCAGGGGGCTACACCTTC
TRBJ1-6 | TRBD1 | NA | TRBV9 | CASSSGQENSPLHF | TGTGCCAGCAGCTCCGGACAGGAAAATTCACCCCTCCACTTT
TRBJ1-2 | TRBD1 | NA | TRBV3-1/TRBV3-2 | CASSQNPGTGYGYTF | TGTGCCAGCAGCCAGAATCCCGGGACAGGATATGGCTACACCTTC
TRBJ1-2 | NA | NA | TRBV28 | CASSFPGQGSHNGYGYTF | TGTGCCAGCAGTTTTCCCGGCCAGGGGAGTCATAACGGGTATGGCTACACCTTC
TRBJ2-3 | NA | NA | TRBV6-5 | CASSRTGSDTQYF | TGTGCCAGCAGCCGCACAGGATCAGATACGCAGTATTTT
TRBJ1-6 | NA | many | TRBV2 | CASSEWTESPLHF | TGTGCCAGCAGTGAATGGACAGAGTCACCCCTCCACTTT
TRBJ2-2 | NA | NA | TRBV9 | CASSVAGFTGELFF | TGTGCCAGCAGCGTAGCAGGGTTTACCGGGGAGCTGTTTTTT
TRBJ2-3 | NA | NA | TRBV5-6 | CASSLAAGSTDTQYF | TGTGCCAGCAGCTTAGCGGCGGGTAGCACAGATACGCAGTATTTT
TRBJ1-1 | NA | NA | TRBV19 | CASSTPTGFAEAFF | TGTGCCAGTAGTACGCCAACAGGGTTCGCTGAAGCTTTCTTT
TRBJ1-2 | NA | NA | TRBV6-4 | CASTHRRTHDYGYTF | TGTGCCAGCACTCACAGGAGAACCCATGACTATGGCTACACCTTC
TRBJ2-5 | TRBD2 | NA | TRBV9 | CASSVQGLAGGPETQYF | TGTGCCAGCAGCGTACAAGGCTTGGCGGGAGGGCCAGAGACCCAGTACTTC
TRBJ1-1 | TRBD1 | NA | TRBV18 | CASSPQGDGAFF | TGTGCCAGCTCACCGCAGGGGGACGGAGCTTTCTTT
TRBJ1-5 | NA | NA | TRBV30 | CAWSTGRQPQHF | TGTGCCTGGAGCACAGGGCGACAGCCCCAGCATTTT
TRBJ1-2 | NA | NA | TRBV19 | CASSRTVNYGYTF | TGTGCCAGTAGTAGGACAGTAAACTATGGCTACACCTTC
TRBJ2-3 | TRBD2 | NA | TRBV30 | CAWSVRAGGPMGTDTQYF | TGTGCCTGGAGTGTACGAGCGGGAGGGCCGATGGGCACAGATACGCAGTATTTT
TRBJ2-7 | TRBD2 | NA | TRBV5-1 | CASSSIAGGSSYEQYF | TGCGCCAGCAGCTCTATAGCGGGAGGGAGCTCCTACGAGCAGTACTTC
TRBJ1-5 | NA | few | TRBV7-9 | CASSLLDQPQHF | TGTGCCAGCAGTTTACTCGATCAGCCCCAGCATTTT
TRBJ2-7 | NA | NA | TRBV9 | CASSPYGNRYEQYF | TGTGCCAGCAGCCCTTACGGGAATCGGTACGAGCAGTACTTC
TRBJ1-2 | NA | NA | TRBV5-4 | CASSLRGTNYGYTF | TGTGCCAGCAGCTTGAGGGGGACCAACTATGGCTACACCTTC
TRBJ1-1 | TRBD1 | NA | TRBV7-7 | CASSPQGAMNTEAFF | TGTGCTAGCAGCCCTCAGGGGGCCATGAACACTGAAGCTTTCTTT
TRBJ2-7 | TRBD2 | NA | TRBV3-1/TRBV3-2 | CASSAGTSGIRGYYYEQYF | TGTGCCAGCAGCGCCGGGACTAGCGGGATAAGGGGCTACTACTACGAGCAGTACTTC
TRBJ1-4 | TRBD1 | NA | TRBV7-2 | CASSLDRGNYPEKLFF | TGTGCCAGCAGCTTAGACAGGGGGAATTACCCGGAAAAACTGTTTTTT
TRBJ2-5 | NA | NA | TRBV19 | CASSVPGLGQETQYF | TGTGCCAGTAGTGTGCCGGGACTGGGGCAAGAGACCCAGTACTTC
TRBJ1-1 | TRBD1 | once | TRBV18 | CASSPGQGTEAFF | TGTGCCAGCTCACCTGGACAGGGCACTGAAGCTTTCTTT
TRBJ2-3 | NA | NA | TRBV9 | CASSVALQLGSTDTQYF | TGTGCCAGCAGCGTAGCTTTACAGTTAGGTAGCACAGATACGCAGTATTTT
TRBJ2-1 | TRBD2 | NA | TRBV27 | CASSLLAGETFYNEQFF | TGTGCCAGCAGTTTACTAGCGGGAGAGACTTTCTACAATGAGCAGTTCTTC
TRBJ2-2 | TRBD2 | NA | TRBV5-4 | CASAGGTSGVRGELFF | TGTGCCAGCGCTGGAGGGACTAGCGGGGTCAGGGGGGAGCTGTTTTTT
TRBJ2-3 | NA | NA | TRBV15 | CATSRGLGQRF | TGTGCCACCAGCAGAGGCCTGGGGCAGAGATTT
TRBJ2-7 | TRBD2 | NA | TRBV24-1 | CATSDQRDFGNEQYF | TGTGCCACCAGTGACCAGCGGGATTTCGGAAACGAGCAGTACTTC
TRBJ2-3 | NA | NA | TRBV23-1 | CASSHHRDFLRDTQYF | TGCGCCAGCAGTCATCACCGGGACTTCCTCCGAGATACGCAGTATTTT
TRBJ1-1 | TRBD1 | NA | TRBV9 | CASSVGGQGGNTEAFF | TGTGCCAGCAGCGTAGGCGGACAGGGCGGGAACACTGAAGCTTTCTTT
TRBJ2-6 | NA | NA | TRBV28 | CASSLGGTGANVLTF | TGTGCCAGCAGTTTGGGGGGAACTGGGGCCAACGTCCTGACTTTC
TRBJ1-2 | NA | few | TRBV7-2 | CASSLGQVLNYGYTF | TGTGCCAGCAGCTTAGGACAGGTTCTAAACTATGGCTACACCTTC
TRBJ1-2 | TRBD1 | NA | TRBV2 | CASSQGQGVNYGYTF | TGTGCCAGCAGCCAGGGACAGGGGGTGAACTATGGCTACACCTTC
TRBJ2-7 | TRBD2 | NA | TRBV3-1/TRBV3-2 | CASSQTLAGGNEQYF | TGTGCCAGCAGCCAAACACTAGCGGGAGGAAACGAGCAGTACTTC